The T cell receptor (beta chain) described here comes from a study of T-cell reconstitution after alpha-beta-depleted transplantation in children. The study's findings and limits: There were reportedly several hundred expanded graft clones from which alpha-beta T cells came about two months after transplant. Among T cells one year after transplant, newly produced cells accounted for most counts and diversity. Diversity of TCRbeta at day 60 was high in some patients, arising from surviving recipient T cells and thymic progenitors.

Unique molecular identifiers featured in how the TCRbeta library was prepared. TCRdb re-analysed the PCR reads in MiXCR, keeping a single row per CDR3 protein. Among 670,000 or so distinct CDR3 sequences, around 14% were seen once, and the ten largest hold 0.79%. This CDR3 is 13 amino acids long. V was cut by 6 bases and J by 1 base, with 9 bases left in between. The germline CDR1 and CDR2 sequences are MNHNS and SASEGT. This clonotype was seen a handful of times. The antigen remains unidentified. The receptor comes from a girl aged 2 to 10 with congenital amegakaryocytic thrombocytopenia, due to receive a stem cell transplant. The chain joins TRBV6-1 to TRBJ2-5; D is uncertain. The starting material was PBMCs, obtained before TCRalphabeta/CD19-depleted stem cell transplant. Here the CDR3 reads CASSRRPQETQYF. The CDR3 DNA is TGTGCCAGCAGCCGACGGCCCCAAGAGACCCAGTACTTC.